A selection of T cell receptor beta chains follows, all from one sample in a study of blood T cell repertoires in COVID-19. The protocol was immunoSEQ multiplex PCR, while the TCRdb copy is restricted to in-frame clones and leaves out a portion. The repertoire holds 270,000 or so clones, with just over 85% as singletons. Sample: peripheral blood. These receptors originate from a woman between 25 and 40 years old with active or convalescent COVID-19. The conserved cysteine and the conserved F or W are not part of the CDR3 here.

j_call	v_call	cdr3_length	cdr3_aa
TRBJ1-1	TRBV24-1	9	ATTLGGEAF
TRBJ2-3	TRBV19	13	ASSVRTGATDTQY
TRBJ1-1	TRBV2	12	ASSVHSMNTEAF
TRBJ1-1	TRBV20-1	15	SASPRSTWGQNTEAF
TRBJ1-2	TRBV6-5	12	ASSYLDNDYGYT
TRBJ1-5	TRBV27	18	ASTPPGQGDSTNSNQPQH
TRBJ2-5	TRBV5-6	13	ASSSIWTGEETQY
TRBJ2-1	TRBV5-1	13	ASSPGQTTYNEQF
TRBJ1-1	TRBV18	11	ASSPDKNTEAF
TRBJ2-4	TRBV10-3	12	AVTGDLAKNIQY
TRBJ2-7	TRBV10-2	11	ASIRLAGGEQY
TRBJ1-1	TRBV7-9	14	ASAWIRGTKMAEAF
TRBJ1-4	TRBV5-4	12	ASSRGDVNEKLF
TRBJ1-6	TRBV19	10	ASSIGGSPLH
TRBJ1-6	TRBV19	11	ASSLPYNSPLH
TRBJ1-1	TRBV19	9	ASRRNTEAF
TRBJ1-2	TRBV28	11	ASSFDRAYGYT
TRBJ1-6	TRBV7-2	15	ASSLGLTGSYNSPLH
TRBJ2-2	TRBV11-3	13	ASSWGQGNTGELF
TRBJ2-1	TRBV28	15	ASSPPTHSGVNNEQF
TRBJ2-2	TRBV28	13	ASSSTGSNTGELF
TRBJ2-3	TRBV29-1	12	SVEAGGGTDTQY
TRBJ2-5	TRBV6-2/TRBV6-3	11	ASSLSGVGTQY
TRBJ1-3	TRBV25-1	11	ASSAPRTTHIY
TRBJ1-2	TRBV6-1	13	ASSEGGTGYYGYT
TRBJ2-1	TRBV7-2	13	ASSLSRYSYNEQF
TRBJ1-6	TRBV2	12	ASSQDRGKFPLH